This T cell receptor (beta chain) is from a study of tumor-infiltrating lymphocytes in oesophageal squamous cell carcinoma. Germline assignment: CDR1 MGHDK and CDR2 SYGVNS. This CDR3 has 18 residues. Trimming cost V 3 bases and J 0 bases; bases outside gene matches: 4. Via MiXCR, TCRdb re-called the PCR reads, giving one row per CDR3 protein. The sample has over 10,000 distinct CDR3 sequences; nearly 60% are singletons. This clonotype originated in a female donor with esophageal squamous cell carcinoma. V gene TRBV25-1 combines with J gene TRBJ2-3; 15 bases match TRBD2. Specimen: esophageal tumor tissue. CDR3 region: CASSEPGLAGGSTDTQYF. The CDR3 DNA is TGTGCCAGCAGTGAGCCGGGACTAGCGGGAGGAAGCACAGATACGCAGTATTTT.